What follows describes a single TCR beta chain. This specimen comes from a study of T cell responses to AZD1222 COVID-19 vaccine. Using immunoSEQ multiplex PCR, the repertoire was profiled, and TCRdb retains in-frame clones only, with some absent. The sample holds 140,000 or so clones; 85% to 90% are singletons and the top ten take 1.5% to 2%. Germline assignment: CDR1 MGHRA and CDR2 YSYEKL. The CDR3 is 15 amino acids. The V segment lost 0 bases and the J segment 6 bases; nucleotides outside the gene matches: 6. This receptor was identified in an adult in good health. The chain uses TRBV4-1 and TRBJ2-7, with 9 bases aligning to TRBD1. The sample was peripheral blood, taken on day 0 of AZD1222 vaccination. This CDR3 is CASSQDGTGTTEQYF. The CDR3 DNA reads TGCGCCAGCAGCCAAGACGGGACAGGGACGACCGAGCAGTACTTC.